The clone carrying this T cell receptor beta chain showed up just once. Antigen: not known. The sample belongs to a study of cytomegalovirus exposure and HLA in healthy donors. Study information: HLA-typed donors were the source of around 87 million unique TCRs, which an early data release held.

Primers included in the PCR were 60 Vbeta and 13 Jbeta primers. Sequencing used immunoSEQ multiplex PCR; TCRdb keeps in-frame clones, though not all of them. The sample contains around 76,000 clones, about four fifths of which appear only once. Study results and caveats: Equally common other TCR beta chains were less clonally expanded than HLA-associated ones, a later analysis found. Later analysis placed DRB1 highest and HLA-C lowest in TCR association rates, which differed by HLA locus.

Material: PBMCs. The TCR was taken from a woman aged 35 to 49 in good health and CMV-seropositive.

CDR3 protein: CASSLYPTVNTEAFF. The DNA for the CDR3 is TGTGCCAGCAGCTTGTACCCTACTGTGAACACTGAAGCTTTCTTT. The rearrangement uses TRBV5-6 and TRBJ1-1; D gene uncertain. The CDR3 totals 15 residues. The V end was cut by 1 base, the J end by 0 bases, with 10 bases between. The germline V gene has CDR1 SGHDT and CDR2 YYEEEE.